A single sample is the source of the 30 T cell receptor beta chains below, sequenced in a study of cytomegalovirus exposure and HLA in healthy donors. Primers for the PCR totalled 60 Vbeta and 13 Jbeta. Generated by immunoSEQ multiplex PCR, the TCRdb table keeps only in-frame clones and is missing some. The sample has about 120,000 clones, around three quarters seen once. The sequenced material came from PBMCs. All receptors derive from a man aged 25-45 years in good health and CMV-seropositive.

This chain joins TRBV5-1 and TRBJ2-1, with 12 bases fitting TRBD2. The CDR3 contains 18 residues. Germline CDR1 and CDR2: SGHRS and YFSETQ. Germline trimming cut 0 bases from V and 3 bases from J; bases unmatched to any gene: 7. The CDR3 is CASSLAPSGRAVYNEQFF. The CDR3 bases are TGCGCCAGCAGCTTGGCCCCTAGCGGGAGGGCCGTCTACAATGAGCAGTTCTTC.

The gene calls are TRBV7-2 and TRBJ2-7; a possible D gene is TRBD2 (6 bases). V gave up 4 bases and J gave up 2 bases, with 12 bases separating them. Germline V gives CDR1 SGHTA, CDR2 FQGNSA. The CDR3 runs to 14 residues. In DNA, the CDR3 is TGTGCCAGCAGCTCGGGGACTTTTCCCTACGAGCAGTACTTC. Protein sequence: CASSSGTFPYEQYF.

This clone was detected once. The chain has TRBV11-3 and TRBJ2-7; no firm D call. The CDR3 sequence is 14 residues long. Between the trimmed V and J ends, which lost 1 base and 3 bases, there was a span of 10 bases. Germline values: CDR1 SGHNT, CDR2 YENEEA. CDR3: CASSLGGANYEQYF. The CDR3 coding sequence is TGTGCCAGCAGCTTAGGCGGAGCTAACTACGAGCAGTACTTC.

This clone appeared a few times. The chain is built from TRBV27 and TRBJ1-2; possible D gene TRBD1, 6 bases. The V end lost 5 bases, the J end lost 3 bases, and 16 bases lay between the germline ends. Per germline, CDR1 MNHEY and CDR2 SMNVEV (reference sequence). The CDR3 is 15 amino acids. CDR3 region: CASSDGQGFYYGYTF. For the CDR3, the DNA is TGTGCCAGCAGTGACGGGCAGGGGTTCTACTATGGCTACACCTTC.

The chain carries TRBV4-3 and TRBJ2-7, with TRBD1 matching over 7 bases. The germline CDR1 and CDR2 sequences are LGHNA and YSLEER. The CDR3 contains 14 residues. V lost 4 bases and J lost 0; bases outside the gene matches: 3. The CDR3 region has the DNA TGCGCCAGCAGCCCCGACAGGGTCTCCTACGAGCAGTACTTC. Encoded protein: CASSPDRVSYEQYF.

This chain joins TRBV11-3 and TRBJ2-2; TRBD2 agrees at 9 bases. The CDR3 is 15 amino acids. The V gene end was trimmed by 7 bases and the J gene end by 4 bases; junction bases not matched to a gene: 7. The germline V gene has CDR1 SGHNT and CDR2 YENEEA. The CDR3: CASTAGGAGTGELFF. The CDR3 region has the DNA TGTGCCAGCACCGCGGGGGGGGCAGGCACCGGGGAGCTGTTTTTT. Filled out from reference TRBV11-3 and TRBJ2-2, the complete variable domain reads EAGVVQSPRYKIIEKKQPVAFWCNPISGHNTLYWYLQNLGQGPELLIRYENEEAVDDSQLPKDRFSAERLKGVDSTLKIQPAELGDSAVYLCASTAGGAGTGELFFGEGSRLTVL.

A few counts support this clone. V gene TRBV7-2 combines with J gene TRBJ2-7; 7 bases are a match to TRBD2. CDR1 and CDR2 from the germline V gene are SGHTA and FQGNSA. J was trimmed by 2 bases and V by 2 bases; bases with no gene match: 3. This CDR3 is built from 14 residues. The CDR3 nucleotides read TGTGCCAGCAGCTTAAGCGGGGACCCCTACGAGCAGTACTTC. This sequence encodes CASSLSGDPYEQYF.

This chain connects TRBV7-2 to TRBJ1-4; 10 bases fit TRBD1. Germline CDR1 SGHTA, CDR2 FQGNSA. V shed 6 bases, J shed 6 bases, and the junction held 4 bases outside the gene matches. The CDR3 runs 14 residues. The CDR3 DNA reads as TGTGCCAGCAGGTCCGGGACAGGGGATGAAAAACTGTTTTTT. Amino acids: CASRSGTGDEKLFF.

This clone has a single count. The V and J genes are TRBV15 and TRBJ2-5, with D maybe TRBD1 (5 bases). Trimming removed 5 bases from V and 2 bases from J, with 12 bases in between. CDR1 is LNHNV, CDR2 YYDKDF, per germline (reference sequence). The CDR3 has 14 amino acids. CDR3 loop: CATSFLGPQETQYF. For the CDR3, the DNA is TGTGCCACCAGCTTTTTGGGGCCACAAGAGACCCAGTACTTC.

The chain links TRBV5-4 to TRBJ2-2, with unresolved D. This CDR3 is built from 13 residues. V was trimmed by 4 bases and J by 7 bases, leaving 11 bases between them. Germline V lookup: CDR1 SGHNT, CDR2 YYREEE (reference sequence). CDR3 coding DNA: TGTGCCAGCAGCATCCAGAGGAACGGGGAGCTGTTTTTT. Its protein product is CASSIQRNGELFF.

The genes are TRBV7-2 and TRBJ1-5, with D maybe TRBD1 (6 bases). The V end was cut by 3 bases, the J end by 6 bases, with 9 bases between. Germline CDR1 reads SGHTA; CDR2 reads FQGNSA. The CDR3 covers 13 residues. CDR3: CASSLTGSQPQHF. The CDR3 DNA reads TGTGCCAGCAGCTTGACAGGCTCTCAGCCCCAGCATTTT.

The chain employs TRBV2 and TRBJ2-3, with TRBD2 matching 11 bases. The CDR3 is made up of 14 amino acids. After removal of 8 bases from V and 5 bases from J, the junction contained 6 bases not matched to a gene. Germline loops: CDR1 SNHLY, CDR2 FYNNEI. CDR3 sequence: CASGIAGGGDTQYF. The CDR3 DNA reads TGTGCCAGCGGGATAGCGGGAGGGGGAGATACGCAGTATTTT.

In its sample, this clone was seen once. V is TRBV7-2 and J is TRBJ2-4; possible D gene TRBD1, 6 bases. The CDR3 totals 19 residues. V was pared by 3 bases and J by 0 bases, with 21 bases between. Looked up from germline, CDR1 is SGHTA and CDR2 is FQGNSA. The CDR3 DNA reads TGTGCCAGCAGCTTCCCCTCGGACAGTTTAATCATAGCCAAAAACATTCAGTACTTC. Protein product: CASSFPSDSLIIAKNIQYF.

V is TRBV19 and J is TRBJ2-2, with D maybe TRBD2 (5 bases). The ends were cut back, 3 bases at V and 7 bases at J, with 15 bases in the middle. CDR1 and CDR2 (germline): LNHDA, SQIVND (reference sequence). The CDR3 extends over 15 amino acids. The DNA of the CDR3 is TGTGCCAGTAGTATTACGGCGGGTTTGAACGGGGAGCTGTTTTTT. This gives the protein CASSITAGLNGELFF.

The chain joins TRBV29-1 to TRBJ2-7; the D is unclear. This CDR3 spans 16 amino acids. Germline V CDR1 and CDR2: SQVTM, ANQGSEA. Trimming removed 6 bases from V and 0 bases from J, with 21 bases in between. CDR3 sequence: CSVLGPNPRSSYEQYF. The CDR3 DNA reads TGCAGCGTGTTGGGCCCAAACCCCCGTAGCTCCTACGAGCAGTACTTC.

Comments on this clone: At one of its ends the junction is not consistent with the germline gene, which may arise from a read error. V is TRBV7-9 and J is TRBJ1-1; TRBD1 agrees at 9 bases. CDR3 length: 14 residues. CDR1 and CDR2 from the germline V gene are SEHNR and FQNEAQ (reference sequence). CDR3 region: CSSSYPGQGDEAFF. CDR3 bases: TGTTCCAGCAGCTACCCGGGACAGGGCGATGAAGCTTTCTTT.

The chain joins TRBV7-2 to TRBJ1-4; the D gene is possibly TRBD1 (5 bases). Trimming pared 5 bases from V and 8 bases from J, leaving 21 bases between. This CDR3 comprises 16 residues. Germline CDR1 reads SGHTA; CDR2 reads FQGNSA. The chain's CDR3 is CASSPRRGEVREKLFF. The DNA for the CDR3 is TGTGCCAGCAGCCCCCGACGGGGGGAAGTGCGAGAAAAACTGTTTTTT.

The CDR3 nucleotides are TGTGCCAGCAGCGGAGGACAGGGTGGCTTGTATTTT. Amino acid sequence: CASSGGQGGLYF. The rearrangement joins TRBV7-3 to TRBJ2-3; TRBD1 agrees at 8 bases. Germline CDR1 SGHTA, CDR2 FQGTGA. J was trimmed by 14 bases and V by 5 bases; bases with no gene match: 9. The CDR3 has 12 residues.

V gene TRBV7-2 combines with J gene TRBJ1-2; a weak D match, TRBD1 (5 bases). The CDR3 loop spans 14 amino acids. The V and J ends lost 5 bases and 5 bases respectively, with 15 bases between them. Per the germline V gene, CDR1 is SGHTA and CDR2 is FQGNSA. The DNA for the CDR3 is TGTGCCAGCAGCCAAGGGGCTTTAGGGTATGGCTACACCTTC. It encodes CASSQGALGYGYTF.

The CDR3 loop reads CASSWGPGKGPQHF. CDR3 in DNA: TGTGCCAGCAGCTGGGGCCCAGGGAAGGGGCCCCAGCATTTT. This chain uses TRBV5-6 with TRBJ1-5; a weak D match, TRBD1 (5 bases). Germline V lookup: CDR1 SGHDT, CDR2 YYEEEE. The V end lost 3 bases, the J end lost 9 bases, and 16 bases lay between the germline ends. The CDR3 extends over 14 amino acids.

The rearrangement joins TRBV9 to TRBJ2-7; TRBD2 aligns across 13 bases. The V gene's germline CDR1 is SGDLS and CDR2 YYNGEE. The V and J ends lost 7 bases and 5 bases, in that order; junction bases with no gene match: 6. The CDR3 sequence is 14 residues long. The CDR3 nucleotides are TGTGCCAGCTCGAGACTAGCGGGGGGCGACGAGCAGTACTTC. It encodes CASSRLAGGDEQYF.

The rearrangement uses TRBV11-3 and TRBJ1-5, with 7 bases lining up with TRBD1. The CDR3 contains 13 residues. Germline lookup yields CDR1 SGHNT and CDR2 YENEEA. The V and J ends lost 5 bases and 8 bases, in that order; junction bases with no gene match: 6. CDR3: CASSPPDREPQHF. DNA for the CDR3: TGTGCCAGCAGCCCCCCCGACAGGGAGCCCCAGCATTTT.

The chain uses TRBV19 and TRBJ1-5, with D possibly being TRBD1 (6 bases). The V end lost 4 bases, the J end lost 0 bases, and 13 bases lay between the germline ends. The germline CDR1 and CDR2 sequences are LNHDA and SQIVND (reference sequence). The CDR3 totals 16 residues. The CDR3 DNA sequence: TGTGCCAGTAGTACCGCGGGGGCCCATAGCAATCAGCCCCAGCATTTT. Protein: CASSTAGAHSNQPQHF.

The rearrangement links TRBV6-5 to TRBJ2-5; no reliable D call. Trimming shortened V by 5 bases and J by 5 bases, and 6 bases separated the two germline ends. Germline V gives CDR1 MNHEY, CDR2 SVGAGI. This CDR3 is 11 amino acids long. The CDR3 reads CASSGQETQYF. For the CDR3, the DNA is TGTGCCAGCAGTGGGCAGGAGACCCAGTACTTC.

The gene calls are TRBV19 and TRBJ1-2, with 10 bases lining up with TRBD1. After removal of 5 bases from V and 6 bases from J, the junction contained 6 bases not matched to a gene. Germline V gives CDR1 LNHDA, CDR2 SQIVND (reference sequence). The CDR3 totals 14 residues. The CDR3 loop reads CASSLGGQGHGYTF. The CDR3 region has the DNA TGTGCCAGTAGTCTAGGGGGACAGGGGCATGGCTACACCTTC.

The V gene is TRBV27, the J gene TRBJ1-1; 7 bases map to TRBD1. Germline V gene sequence: CDR1 MNHEY, CDR2 SMNVEV (reference sequence). Trimming cost V 4 bases and J 6 bases; bases outside gene matches: 8. This CDR3 is 14 amino acids long. Here the CDR3 reads CASSSGQVGSEAFF. The DNA for the CDR3 is TGTGCCAGCAGTTCAGGACAGGTCGGGTCTGAAGCTTTCTTT.

The CDR3 here is CASSQDPRGGYTF. The CDR3 DNA sequence: TGTGCCAGCAGCCAAGATCCCAGGGGTGGCTACACCTTC. V gene TRBV14 combines with J gene TRBJ1-2; D might be TRBD1 (6 bases). Germline V gene lookup returns CDR1 SGHDN and CDR2 FVKESK. V lost 0 bases and J 7 bases, leaving 9 bases between the germline ends. The CDR3 length is 13 residues.

Worth noting for this clone: One end of the junction is discordant with germline, which a read error may explain. The chain carries TRBV7-2 and TRBJ2-6; perhaps TRBD1 as D (5 bases). CDR3 length: 15 amino acids. Germline CDR1 is SGHTA and CDR2 is FQGNSA. The CDR3 nucleotides read TGTGCCAGCAGCTCACAGACCTCTGGGGCCAACGGCCTGACTTTC. It is translated as CASSSQTSGANGLTF. The full variable domain, its missing parts supplied by reference TRBV7-2 and TRBJ2-6, is GAGVSQSPSNKVTEKGKDVELRCDPISGHTALYWYRQSLGQGLEFLIYFQGNSAPDKSGLPSDRFSAERTGGSVSTLTIQRTQQEDSAVYLCASSSQTSGANGLTFGAGSRLTVL.

The chain has TRBV5-8 and TRBJ1-1, with D possibly matching TRBD1 (5 bases). The CDR3 covers 13 residues. Deletions cut 5 bases from V and 7 bases from J, with 15 bases between. CDR1 is SGHTS and CDR2 is YDEGEE in the germline V gene. The CDR3 nucleotides read TGTGCCAGCAGTCCACCGGAGGGGTTTGAAGCTTTCTTT. Protein sequence: CASSPPEGFEAFF.

The V gene is TRBV9, the J gene TRBJ2-7, with 7 bases fitting TRBD1. This CDR3 comprises 15 residues. Germline V gene sequence: CDR1 SGDLS, CDR2 YYNGEE. J lost 4 bases, V lost 2 bases, and 9 bases had no gene match. This CDR3 is CASSVAGTAQYEQYF. As DNA, the CDR3 is TGTGCCAGCAGCGTTGCCGGGACAGCGCAATACGAGCAGTACTTC.